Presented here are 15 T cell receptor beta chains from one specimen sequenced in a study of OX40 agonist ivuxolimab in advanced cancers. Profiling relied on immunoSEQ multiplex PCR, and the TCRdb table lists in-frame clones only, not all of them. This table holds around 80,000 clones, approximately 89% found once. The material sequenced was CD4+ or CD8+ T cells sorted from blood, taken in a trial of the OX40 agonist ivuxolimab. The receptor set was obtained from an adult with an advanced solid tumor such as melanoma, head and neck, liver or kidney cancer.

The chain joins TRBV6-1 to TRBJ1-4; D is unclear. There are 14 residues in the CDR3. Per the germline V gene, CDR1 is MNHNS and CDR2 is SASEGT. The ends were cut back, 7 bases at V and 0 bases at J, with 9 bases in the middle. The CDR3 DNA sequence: TGTGCCAGCACGCCGTGGGCAACTAATGAAAAACTGTTTTTT. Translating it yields CASTPWATNEKLFF.

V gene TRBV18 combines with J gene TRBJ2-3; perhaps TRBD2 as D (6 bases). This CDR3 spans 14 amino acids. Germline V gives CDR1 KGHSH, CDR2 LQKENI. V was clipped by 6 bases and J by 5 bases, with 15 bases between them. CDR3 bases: TGTGCCAGCTCTACCAGCGGGTTAGTAGATACGCAGTATTTT. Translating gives CASSTSGLVDTQYF.

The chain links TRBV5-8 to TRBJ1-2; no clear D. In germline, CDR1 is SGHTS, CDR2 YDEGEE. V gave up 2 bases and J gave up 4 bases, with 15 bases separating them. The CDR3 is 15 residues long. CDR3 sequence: CASSLGQVVVYGYTF. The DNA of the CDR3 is TGTGCCAGCAGCTTAGGGCAGGTGGTCGTCTATGGCTACACCTTC.

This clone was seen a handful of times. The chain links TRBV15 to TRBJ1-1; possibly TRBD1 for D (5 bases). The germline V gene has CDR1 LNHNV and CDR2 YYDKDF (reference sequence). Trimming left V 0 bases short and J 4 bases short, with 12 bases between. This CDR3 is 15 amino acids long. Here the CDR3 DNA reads TGTGCCACCAGCAGAGATCTGGGGGGGGGCACTGAAGCTTTCTTT. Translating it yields CATSRDLGGGTEAFF.

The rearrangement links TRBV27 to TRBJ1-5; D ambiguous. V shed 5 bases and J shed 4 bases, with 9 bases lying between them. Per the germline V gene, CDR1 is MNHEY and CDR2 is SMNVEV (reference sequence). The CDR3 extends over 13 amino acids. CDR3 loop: CASSRSGNQPQHF. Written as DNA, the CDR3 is TGTGCCAGCAGTAGATCGGGGAATCAGCCCCAGCATTTT.

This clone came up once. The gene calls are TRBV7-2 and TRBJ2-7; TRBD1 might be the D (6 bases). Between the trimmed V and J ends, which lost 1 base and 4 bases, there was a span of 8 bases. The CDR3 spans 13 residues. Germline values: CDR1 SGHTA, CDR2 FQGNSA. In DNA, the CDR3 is TGTGCCAGCAGCTTAGACAGGGTGTACGAGCAGTACTTC. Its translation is CASSLDRVYEQYF. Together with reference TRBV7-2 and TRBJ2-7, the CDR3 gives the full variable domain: GAGVSQSPSNKVTEKGKDVELRCDPISGHTALYWYRQSLGQGLEFLIYFQGNSAPDKSGLPSDRFSAERTGGSVSTLTIQRTQQEDSAVYLCASSLDRVYEQYFGPGTRLTVT.

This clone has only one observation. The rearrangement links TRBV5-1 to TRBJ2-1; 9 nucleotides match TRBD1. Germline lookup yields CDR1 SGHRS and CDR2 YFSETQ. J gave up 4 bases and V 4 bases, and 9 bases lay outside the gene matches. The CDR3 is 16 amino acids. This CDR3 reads CASSQPDRGVYNEQFF. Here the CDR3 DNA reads TGCGCCAGCAGCCAACCGGACAGGGGAGTTTACAATGAGCAGTTCTTC.

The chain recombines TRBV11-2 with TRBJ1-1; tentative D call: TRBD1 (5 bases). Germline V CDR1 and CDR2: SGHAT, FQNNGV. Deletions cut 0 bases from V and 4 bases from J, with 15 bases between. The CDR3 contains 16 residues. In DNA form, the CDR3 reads TGTGCCAGCAGCTTAGATCGGGCAGGGCTAAGCACTGAAGCTTTCTTT. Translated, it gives CASSLDRAGLSTEAFF. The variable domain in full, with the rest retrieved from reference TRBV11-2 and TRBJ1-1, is EAGVAQSPRYKIIEKRQSVAFWCNPISGHATLYWYQQILGQGPKLLIQFQNNGVVDDSQLPKDRFSAERLKGVDSTLKIQPAKLEDSAVYLCASSLDRAGLSTEAFFGQGTRLTVV.

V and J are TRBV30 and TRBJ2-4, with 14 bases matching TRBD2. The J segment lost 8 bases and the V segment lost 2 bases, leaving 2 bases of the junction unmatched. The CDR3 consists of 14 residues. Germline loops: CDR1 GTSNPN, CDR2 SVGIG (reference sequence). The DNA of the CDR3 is TGTGCCTGGAGTAGGGGACTAGCGGGGGACATTCAGTACTTC. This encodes CAWSRGLAGDIQYF.

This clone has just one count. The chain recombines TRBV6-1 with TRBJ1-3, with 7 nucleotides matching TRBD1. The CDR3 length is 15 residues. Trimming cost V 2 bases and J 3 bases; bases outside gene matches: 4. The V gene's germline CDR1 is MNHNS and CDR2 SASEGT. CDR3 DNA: TGTGCCAGCAGTGAACAAGACAGGGTTGGAAACACCATATATTTT. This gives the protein CASSEQDRVGNTIYF.

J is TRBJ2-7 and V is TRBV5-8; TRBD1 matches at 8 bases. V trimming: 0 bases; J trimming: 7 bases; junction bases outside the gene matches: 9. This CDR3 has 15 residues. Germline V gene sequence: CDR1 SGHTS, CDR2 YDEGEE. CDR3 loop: CASSLVTGGSEEQYF. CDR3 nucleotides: TGTGCCAGCAGCTTGGTCACAGGGGGTTCGGAAGAGCAGTACTTC.

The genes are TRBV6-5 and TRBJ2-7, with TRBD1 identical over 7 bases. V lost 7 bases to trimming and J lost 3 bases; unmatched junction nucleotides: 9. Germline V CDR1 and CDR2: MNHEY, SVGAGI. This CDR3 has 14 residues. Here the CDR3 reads CASTDTRQGYEQYF. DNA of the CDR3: TGTGCCAGCACCGACACTCGACAGGGCTACGAGCAGTACTTC.

The CDR3 region has the DNA TGTGCCACCAGCAGAGATGCAGGGACGGCCAAAAACATTCAGTACTTC. It specifies CATSRDAGTAKNIQYF. The chain combines TRBV15 with TRBJ2-4, with D perhaps assigned TRBD1 or TRBD2 (5 bases each). Germline V gene lookup returns CDR1 LNHNV and CDR2 YYDKDF (reference sequence). The CDR3 is 16 residues long. The V end lost 0 bases, the J end lost 1 base, and 10 bases lay between the germline ends. Full variable domain (outside the CDR3, taken from reference TRBV15 and TRBJ2-4): DAMVIQNPRYQVTQFGKPVTLSCSQTLNHNVMYWYQQKSSQAPKLLFHYYDKDFNNEADTPDNFQSRRPNTSFCFLDIRSPGLGDTAMYLCATSRDAGTAKNIQYFGAGTRLSVL.

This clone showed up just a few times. In DNA form, the CDR3 reads TGCGCCAGCAGCCGAGACAAGTTAAACTATGGCTACACCTTC. Encoded protein: CASSRDKLNYGYTF. The chain recombines TRBV4-1 with TRBJ1-2; no clear D. Looked up from germline, CDR1 is MGHRA and CDR2 is YSYEKL. The CDR3 covers 14 residues. Trimming took off 4 bases at V and 2 bases at J, with 11 bases between the two ends.

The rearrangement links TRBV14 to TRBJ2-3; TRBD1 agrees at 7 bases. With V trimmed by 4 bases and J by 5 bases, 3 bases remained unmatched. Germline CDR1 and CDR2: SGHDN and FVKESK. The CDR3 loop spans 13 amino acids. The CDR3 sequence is CASSRDRVDTQYF. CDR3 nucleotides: TGTGCCAGCAGCCGAGACAGGGTAGATACGCAGTATTTT.